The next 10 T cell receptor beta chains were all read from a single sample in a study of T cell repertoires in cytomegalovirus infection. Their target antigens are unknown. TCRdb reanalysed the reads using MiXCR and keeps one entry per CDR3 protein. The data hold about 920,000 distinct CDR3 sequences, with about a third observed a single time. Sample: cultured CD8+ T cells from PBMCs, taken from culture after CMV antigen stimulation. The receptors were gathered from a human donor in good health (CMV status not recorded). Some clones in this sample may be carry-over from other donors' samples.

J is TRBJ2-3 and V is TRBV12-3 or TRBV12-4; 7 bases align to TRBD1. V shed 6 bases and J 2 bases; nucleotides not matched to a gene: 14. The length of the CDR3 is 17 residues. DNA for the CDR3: TGTGCCAGCAGCCTCTTCTCCGGGACAGACCTCACAGATACGCAGTATTTT. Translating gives CASSLFSGTDLTDTQYF.

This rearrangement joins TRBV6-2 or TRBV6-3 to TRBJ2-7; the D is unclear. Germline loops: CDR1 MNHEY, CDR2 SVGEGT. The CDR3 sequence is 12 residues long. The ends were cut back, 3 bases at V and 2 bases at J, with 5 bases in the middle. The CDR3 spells CASSYDPYEQYV. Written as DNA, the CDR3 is TGTGCCAGCAGTTATGACCCCTACGAGCAGTACGTC.

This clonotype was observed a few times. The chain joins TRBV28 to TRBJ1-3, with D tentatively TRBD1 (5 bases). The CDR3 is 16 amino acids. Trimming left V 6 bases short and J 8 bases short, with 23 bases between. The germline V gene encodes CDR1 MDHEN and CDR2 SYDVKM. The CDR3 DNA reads TGTGCCAGCAGCCCCCTTATCCAGGGTGTAGGAGACACCATATATTTT. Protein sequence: CASSPLIQGVGDTIYF.

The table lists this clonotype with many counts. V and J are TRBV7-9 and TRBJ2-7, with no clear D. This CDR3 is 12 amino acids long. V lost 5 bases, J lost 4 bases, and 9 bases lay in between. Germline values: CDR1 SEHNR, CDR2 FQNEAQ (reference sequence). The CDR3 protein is CASSDVVYEQYF. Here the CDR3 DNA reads TGTGCCAGCAGCGACGTTGTTTACGAGCAGTACTTC.

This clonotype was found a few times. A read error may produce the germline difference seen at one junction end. CDR3 in amino acids: CASSLEGGNVQFF. CDR3 sequence (DNA): TGTGCTAGCAGCTTAGAGGGGGGGAACGTTCAGTTCTTC. The gene calls are TRBV7-7 and TRBJ2-1; maybe TRBD2 (7 bases). Germline V gives CDR1 SSHAT, CDR2 FNYEAQ (reference sequence). The CDR3 has 13 amino acids.

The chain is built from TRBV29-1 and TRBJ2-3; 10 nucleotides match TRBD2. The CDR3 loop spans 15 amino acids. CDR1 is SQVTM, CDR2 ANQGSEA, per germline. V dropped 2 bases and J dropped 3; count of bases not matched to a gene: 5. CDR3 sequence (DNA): TGCAGCGTTGAAACTAGCGGGGTAGCGACAGATACGCAGTATTTT. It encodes CSVETSGVATDTQYF.

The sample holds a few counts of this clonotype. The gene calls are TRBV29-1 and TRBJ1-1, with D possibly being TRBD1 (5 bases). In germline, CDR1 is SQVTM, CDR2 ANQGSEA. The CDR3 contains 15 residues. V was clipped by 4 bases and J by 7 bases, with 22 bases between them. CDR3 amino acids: CSVVDPQGTHSEAFF. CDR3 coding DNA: TGCAGCGTTGTTGACCCGCAGGGAACCCACAGTGAAGCTTTCTTT.

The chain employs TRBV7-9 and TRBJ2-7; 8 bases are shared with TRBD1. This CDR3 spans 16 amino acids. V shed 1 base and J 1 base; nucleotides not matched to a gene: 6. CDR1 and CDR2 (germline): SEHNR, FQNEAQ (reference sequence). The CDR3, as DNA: TGTGCCAGCAGCTTAGGTTCAGGGGGCAATTCCTACGAGCAGTACTTC. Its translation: CASSLGSGGNSYEQYF.

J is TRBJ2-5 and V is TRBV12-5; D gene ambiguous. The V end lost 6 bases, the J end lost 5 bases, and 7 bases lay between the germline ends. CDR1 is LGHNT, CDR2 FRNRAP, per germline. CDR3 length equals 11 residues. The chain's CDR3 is CASGRYETQYF. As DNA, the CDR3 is TGTGCTAGTGGCCGATATGAGACCCAGTACTTC. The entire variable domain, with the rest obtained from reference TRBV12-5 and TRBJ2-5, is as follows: DARVTQTPRHKVTEMGQEVTMRCQPILGHNTVFWYRQTMMQGLELLAYFRNRAPLDDSGMPKDRFSAEMPDATLATLKIQPSEPRDSAVYFCASGRYETQYFGPGTRLLVL.

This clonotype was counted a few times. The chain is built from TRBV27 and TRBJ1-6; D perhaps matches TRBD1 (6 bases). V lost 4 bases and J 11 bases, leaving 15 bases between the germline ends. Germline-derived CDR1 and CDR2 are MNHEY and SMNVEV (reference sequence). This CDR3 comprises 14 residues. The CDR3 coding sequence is TGTGCCAGCAGTTCAGTCGGGGGGGCGGCACCCCTCCACTTT. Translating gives CASSSVGGAAPLHF.